A single TCR beta chain is shown here with its context. The data originate from a study of cytomegalovirus exposure and HLA in healthy donors. Both 60 Vbeta primers and 13 Jbeta primers went into the PCR. The protocol was immunoSEQ multiplex PCR, while the TCRdb copy is restricted to in-frame clones and leaves out a portion. This table holds 150,000 to 200,000 clones, less than 85% found once. V lost 4 bases and J lost 8; bases outside the gene matches: 10. The germline CDR1 and CDR2 sequences are GTSNPN and SVGIG (reference sequence). CDR3 length: 15 amino acids. J is TRBJ1-4 and V is TRBV30, with 10 nucleotides matching TRBD1. The sequenced sample consisted of PBMCs. This TCR came from a boy between 5 and 17 years old in good health and CMV-seronegative. Written as DNA, the CDR3 is TGTGCCTGGAACGATAGGGACAGGGGTTCCGAAAAACTGTTTTTT. It translates to CAWNDRDRGSEKLFF.